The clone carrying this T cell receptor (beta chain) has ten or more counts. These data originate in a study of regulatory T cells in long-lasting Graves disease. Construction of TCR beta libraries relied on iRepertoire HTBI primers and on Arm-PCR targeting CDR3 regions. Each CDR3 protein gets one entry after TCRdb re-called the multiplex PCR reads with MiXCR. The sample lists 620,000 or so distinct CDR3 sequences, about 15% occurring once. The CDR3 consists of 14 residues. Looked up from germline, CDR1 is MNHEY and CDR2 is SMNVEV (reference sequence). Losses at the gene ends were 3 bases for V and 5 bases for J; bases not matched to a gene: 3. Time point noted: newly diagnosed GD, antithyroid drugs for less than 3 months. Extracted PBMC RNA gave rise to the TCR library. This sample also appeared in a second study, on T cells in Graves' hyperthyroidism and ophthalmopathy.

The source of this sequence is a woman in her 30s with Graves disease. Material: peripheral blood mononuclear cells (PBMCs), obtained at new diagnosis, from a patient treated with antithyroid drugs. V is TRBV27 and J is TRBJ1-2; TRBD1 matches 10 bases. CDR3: CASSLRGQGYGYTF. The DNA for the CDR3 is TGTGCCAGCAGTTTGAGGGGACAGGGGTATGGCTACACCTTC.